This T cell receptor (beta chain) was captured in a study of cytomegalovirus exposure and HLA in healthy donors. For this clone: Its antigen is not known.

The PCR contained 60 Vbeta and 13 Jbeta primers. The table came from immunoSEQ multiplex PCR; TCRdb's copy has only in-frame clones and leaves some out. The sample includes about 92,000 clones, 60% to 80% of them seen just once. The length of the CDR3 is 14 residues. Trimming pared 1 base from V and 0 bases from J, leaving 6 bases between. CDR1 is MNHNS and CDR2 is SASEGT in the germline V gene. General study findings and limits: Later on, analysis showed that most CMV-associated TCR beta chains appeared to be HLA-restricted. Presence/absence analyses assumed roughly uniform sequencing depth across donors, which may not hold. Associated with cytomegalovirus, according to the listing, were 150 to 200 TCR beta chains.

This chain uses TRBV6-1 with TRBJ1-2; D unresolved. The sample was PBMCs. The clonotype comes from a man in his fifties in good health and CMV-seropositive. The CDR3 sequence is CASSEGLPNYGYTF. DNA for the CDR3: TGTGCCAGCAGTGAAGGTCTCCCTAACTATGGCTACACCTTC.